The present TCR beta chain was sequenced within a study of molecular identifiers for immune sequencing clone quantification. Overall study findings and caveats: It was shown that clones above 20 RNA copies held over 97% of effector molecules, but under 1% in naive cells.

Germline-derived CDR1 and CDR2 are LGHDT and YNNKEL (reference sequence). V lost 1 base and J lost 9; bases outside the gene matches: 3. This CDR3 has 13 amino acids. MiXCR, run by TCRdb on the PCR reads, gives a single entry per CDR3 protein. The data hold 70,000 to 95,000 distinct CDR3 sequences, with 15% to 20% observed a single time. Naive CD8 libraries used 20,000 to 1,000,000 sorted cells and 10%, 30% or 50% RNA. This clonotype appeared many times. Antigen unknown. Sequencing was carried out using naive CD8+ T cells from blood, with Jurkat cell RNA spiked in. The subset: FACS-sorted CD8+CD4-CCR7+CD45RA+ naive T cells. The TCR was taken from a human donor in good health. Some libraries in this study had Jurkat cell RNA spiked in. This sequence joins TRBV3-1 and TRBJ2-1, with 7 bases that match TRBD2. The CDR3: CASSQVGGGEQFF. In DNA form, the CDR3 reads TGTGCCAGCAGCCAAGTTGGGGGGGGTGAGCAGTTCTTC.